The sequence of this T cell receptor beta chain was determined in a study of T cells in Graves' hyperthyroidism and ophthalmopathy. Study at large: Initial diagnosis, before any treatment, was when peripheral blood was collected.

This clonotype has ten or more counts. Amplified regions were TCR beta CDR3 sequences from RNA transcripts. First-round RT-PCR targeting the TCR CDR3 was performed with the HTBI primer set. TCRdb reanalysed the multiplex PCR reads using MiXCR and keeps one entry per CDR3 protein. The sample has roughly 500,000 distinct CDR3 sequences; roughly 25% are singletons. V shed 4 bases and J shed 2 bases, with 12 bases lying between them. CDR3 length equals 15 residues. CDR1 MNHNS and CDR2 SASEGT come from the germline V gene. This TCR derives from a woman aged 25 to 39 with Graves' ophthalmopathy. Sequencing was performed on blood. The V and J genes are TRBV6-1 and TRBJ1-5; a possible D gene is TRBD1 (6 bases). In DNA, the CDR3 is TGTGCCAGCAGTGCGGTCGGGGGCGGCAATCAGCCCCAGCATTTT. Translating it yields CASSAVGGGNQPQHF.